The clone carrying this TCR beta chain was detected a few times. What it binds is not known. This entry comes from a study of beta chain features in type 1 diabetes. Study-level information: Sorted cells numbering roughly 98,000,000 were examined across all samples.

This CDR3 has 16 residues. The germline CDR1 and CDR2 sequences are SEHNR and FQNEAQ (reference sequence). The V segment lost 2 bases and the J segment 0 bases; nucleotides outside the gene matches: 5. Overall study results and limits: Researchers report that Type 1 diabetes patients had moderately but significantly shorter TCRB CDR3s across all four CD4+ subsets.

In total, each donor contributed a single heparinised blood draw that averaged roughly 100 mL. Investigators reverse transcribed all isolated RNA, so they sequenced expressed TCRB transcripts. Roughly 3.7 million reads, on average, came from each naive, central memory and regulatory T cell sample. Assay: immunoSEQ multiplex PCR; the TCRdb copy retains only in-frame clones and omits some. The sample consists of fewer than 300,000 clones, about 11% of them appearing once. Sequenced input: naive CD4+ T cells from blood. The clonotype was recovered from a man aged 25 to 40 with type 1 diabetes. This chain connects TRBV7-9 to TRBJ2-3; 7 nucleotides agree with TRBD1. Written as DNA, the CDR3 is TGTGCCAGCAGCTTACCCCGGACAGGAAGCACAGATACGCAGTATTTT. It yields the protein CASSLPRTGSTDTQYF. The variable domain in full, with the rest retrieved from reference TRBV7-9 and TRBJ2-3, is DTGVSQNPRHKITKRGQNVTFRCDPISEHNRLYWYRQTLGQGPEFLTYFQNEAQLEKSRLLSDRFSAERPKGSFSTLEIQRTEQGDSAMYLCASSLPRTGSTDTQYFGPGTRLTVL.